This entry lists 9 T cell receptor beta chains sequenced from one sample in a study of blood T cell repertoires in COVID-19. Profiled with immunoSEQ multiplex PCR; TCRdb holds only in-frame clones, not every one. The sample yields some 220,000 clones, approximately 82% seen once. The source material was peripheral blood. The receptor set was obtained from a man aged 50-59 years with active or convalescent COVID-19.

The chain is built from TRBV5-1 and TRBJ2-5; 10 bases align to TRBD2. Germline CDR1 is SGHRS and CDR2 is YFSETQ. The CDR3 spans 15 residues. The junction had 3 bases not matched to a gene; V was cut back by 0 bases and J by 4 bases. In DNA, the CDR3 is TGCGCCAGCAGCTTGGACCGACTAGCGGGAGAGACCCAGTACTTC. Its translation is CASSLDRLAGETQYF. Full variable domain (outside the CDR3, taken from reference TRBV5-1 and TRBJ2-5): KAGVTQTPRYLIKTRGQQVTLSCSPISGHRSVSWYQQTPGQGLQFLFEYFSETQRNKGNFPGRFSGRQFSNSRSEMNVSTLELGDSALYLCASSLDRLAGETQYFGPGTRLLVL.

The genes are TRBV5-1 and TRBJ2-1; TRBD2 agrees at 8 bases. This CDR3 region has 16 residues. With 4 bases clipped from V and 5 bases from J, the junction kept 11 bases outside the gene matches. Germline V gives CDR1 SGHRS, CDR2 YFSETQ. The chain's CDR3 is CASSATGTRPNNEQFF. The CDR3 DNA is TGCGCCAGCAGCGCCACCGGGACTAGGCCCAACAATGAGCAGTTCTTC.

This clone appeared a few times. The rearrangement links TRBV9 to TRBJ1-4; D is possibly TRBD1 (6 bases). Germline V gene sequence: CDR1 SGDLS, CDR2 YYNGEE. Trimming stripped 4 bases from V and 0 bases from J, with 10 bases between. The CDR3 sequence is 15 residues long. CDR3 in amino acids: CASSPTGTTNEKLFF. The DNA for the CDR3 is TGTGCCAGCAGCCCAACAGGGACAACTAATGAAAAACTGTTTTTT.

This clone has just one count. The chain uses TRBV18 and TRBJ2-1; 12 nucleotides align to TRBD1. CDR1 and CDR2 from the germline V gene are KGHSH and LQKENI. V lost 2 bases and J lost 12; bases outside the gene matches: 11. The length of the CDR3 is 16 residues. In DNA form, the CDR3 reads TGTGCCAGCTCACCAGGTGTGGGACAGGGGGCCCCGAGGCAGTTCTTC. It is translated as CASSPGVGQGAPRQFF. Full variable domain (remainder filled in from reference TRBV18 and TRBJ2-1): NAGVMQNPRHLVRRRGQEARLRCSPMKGHSHVYWYRQLPEEGLKFMVYLQKENIIDESGMPKERFSAEFPKEGPSILRIQQVVRGDSAAYFCASSPGVGQGAPRQFFGPGTRLTVL.

This clone was seen a handful of times. The V call is TRBV4-1, the J call TRBJ2-1; D is perhaps TRBD2 (6 bases). In germline, CDR1 is MGHRA, CDR2 YSYEKL. V lost 4 bases and J lost 5, with 12 bases in between. This CDR3 contains 14 residues. The CDR3 loop reads CASSPWGENNEQFF. The CDR3 DNA reads as TGCGCCAGCAGCCCCTGGGGGGAAAACAATGAGCAGTTCTTC.

V usage is TRBV18 and J usage is TRBJ1-1; 8 bases fit TRBD1. CDR1 and CDR2 from the germline V gene are KGHSH and LQKENI. The CDR3 runs 15 residues. The junction had 6 bases not matched to a gene; V was cut back by 6 bases and J by 0 bases. The CDR3: CASSLDRGLNTEAFF. The DNA of the CDR3 is TGTGCCAGCTCTCTAGACAGGGGCCTGAACACTGAAGCTTTCTTT.

The rearrangement links TRBV11-2 to TRBJ1-2; 9 bases agree with TRBD1. Germline V CDR1 and CDR2: SGHAT, FQNNGV. The CDR3 consists of 17 residues. V shed 5 bases, J shed 1 base, and the junction held 11 bases outside the gene matches. The CDR3 loop is CASSGSGQGGVNYGYTF. CDR3 sequence (DNA): TGTGCCAGCAGCGGCTCGGGACAGGGAGGGGTTAACTATGGCTACACCTTC. Complete variable domain (other parts from reference TRBV11-2 and TRBJ1-2): EAGVAQSPRYKIIEKRQSVAFWCNPISGHATLYWYQQILGQGPKLLIQFQNNGVVDDSQLPKDRFSAERLKGVDSTLKIQPAKLEDSAVYLCASSGSGQGGVNYGYTFGSGTRLTVV.

The genes are TRBV11-3 and TRBJ2-7; 8 positions match TRBD2. The length of the CDR3 is 16 residues. V lost 5 bases to trimming and J lost 2 bases; unmatched junction nucleotides: 11. Germline V gene data show CDR1 as SGHNT and CDR2 as YENEEA. The CDR3 nucleotides read TGTGCCAGCAGCGGCCGGGGGGGACTTATCGCCTACGAGCAGTACGTC. The encoded protein is CASSGRGGLIAYEQYV.

The rearrangement links TRBV30 to TRBJ2-7, with a possible D match to TRBD1 (6 bases). The CDR3 has 18 amino acids. Germline V gene sequence: CDR1 GTSNPN, CDR2 SVGIG (reference sequence). V was clipped by 1 base and J by 1 base, with 23 bases between them. In DNA, the CDR3 is TGTGCCTGGAGTGCACCGGGACATTTACCCTCGGGGTCCTACGAGCAGTACTTC. Amino acid sequence: CAWSAPGHLPSGSYEQYF.